This is a list of T cell receptor beta chains from one sample in a study of response to subunit inactivated influenza vaccine. TCRdb re-called the RT-PCR reads with MiXCR, one entry per CDR3 protein. This table has 710,000 or so distinct CDR3 sequences, around 14% appearing once. The material sequenced was PBMCs from blood, taken roughly 12 days after vaccination. Receptor source: a man aged 45 to 65 who received an inactivated influenza vaccine. The CDR3 runs from the conserved cysteine through the conserved F or W. D genes are given only for firm matches. Some rows mark clone size as missing; the rest say once, few, many or name a class of expanded clone.

J	size	V	D	DNA	CDR3
TRBJ2-7	few	TRBV6-2/TRBV6-3	-	TGTGCCAGCAGTTACGACAGTCTCTCCTACGAGCAGTACTTC	CASSYDSLSYEQYF
TRBJ2-5	-	TRBV5-1	TRBD1	TGCGCCAGCAGCTCCGGGACAGGGCGGTTTGTGACCCAGTACTTC	CASSSGTGRFVTQYF
TRBJ2-3	few	TRBV20-1	TRBD2	TGCAGTGCTAGTGGAGCTAGCGGGGCTAGCACAGATACGCAGTATTTT	CSASGASGASTDTQYF
TRBJ1-3	few	TRBV9	-	TGTGCCAGCAGCGTAGCGCAGAGCTCTGGAAACACCATATATTTT	CASSVAQSSGNTIYF
TRBJ1-1	many	TRBV7-9	-	TGTGCCAGCTCCTATGGGGACACTGAAGCTTTCTTT	CASSYGDTEAFF
TRBJ1-1	few	TRBV11-2	-	TGTGCCAGCAGCTTGAGCGGAGGGGGTACCACTGAAGCTTTCTTT	CASSLSGGGTTEAFF
TRBJ1-1	-	TRBV4-2	-	TGTGCCAGCAGCCGAGAGTGGGGAAACATGAACACTGAAGCTTTCTTT	CASSREWGNMNTEAFF
TRBJ2-1	few	TRBV2	-	TGTGCCAGCAGTGATATCCTCATTAGCTCCTACAATGAGCAGTTCTTC	CASSDILISSYNEQFF
TRBJ2-3	-	TRBV5-4	TRBD1	TGTGCCAGCAGCCTACAGGGGGCCCCAGATACGCAGTATTTT	CASSLQGAPDTQYF
TRBJ1-3	few	TRBV28	-	TGTGCCAGCAGTCCTCCGGGAGGGGCAAATGGAAACACCATATATTTT	CASSPPGGANGNTIYF
TRBJ2-6	-	TRBV4-3	-	TGCGCCAGCAGCCCTACAGCGTCTGGGGCCAACGTCCTGACTTTC	CASSPTASGANVLTF
TRBJ1-1	many	TRBV6-5	-	TGTGCCAGCAGTTACGGCGGGGCAGGGACTGAAGCTTTCTTT	CASSYGGAGTEAFF
TRBJ2-7	once	TRBV20-1	TRBD2	TGCAGTGCTAGAAGAGATTGGGGGACTAGCGGGAGGCCGAGCTCCTACGAGCAGTACTTC	CSARRDWGTSGRPSSYEQYF
TRBJ2-7	few	TRBV6-5	-	TGTGCCAGCAGTTACGGGCCTGAACCCTACGAGCAGTACTTC	CASSYGPEPYEQYF
TRBJ1-2	-	TRBV7-2	TRBD1	TGTGCCAGCAGTTATCAGGGGGCGAGCTATGGCTACACCTTC	CASSYQGASYGYTF
TRBJ1-5	-	TRBV12-3/TRBV12-4	-	TGTGCCAGCAGTTCCGGGGCAGGGGGCAATCAGCCCCAGCATTTT	CASSSGAGGNQPQHF